The sequence of this T cell receptor (beta chain) was determined in a study of regulatory and conventional T cells in RAG deficiency. This CDR3 region has 13 residues. Per the germline V gene, CDR1 is SGHTA and CDR2 is FQGTGA. Trimming pared 3 bases from V and 1 base from J, leaving 6 bases between. Blood CD4+ CD25-low CD127-high conventional T cells supplied the genomic DNA template. The repertoire was sequenced with immunoSEQ multiplex PCR; TCRdb's copy has only in-frame clones and lacks some. The profile shows more than 40,000 clones, just under 90% of them singletons. The same specimen was also included in a second study, on regulatory T cells. That work adds: Amplification used 52 TRBV primers and 13 TRBJ primers.

This sequence was found in a human donor in good health. The chain employs TRBV7-3 and TRBJ1-1; no clear D gene. The sequencing sample was made of CD4+ effector T cells sorted from blood. CDR3 nucleotide sequence: TGTGCCAGCAGCTTCCGGGAGAACACTGAAGCTTTCTTT. It yields the protein CASSFRENTEAFF.